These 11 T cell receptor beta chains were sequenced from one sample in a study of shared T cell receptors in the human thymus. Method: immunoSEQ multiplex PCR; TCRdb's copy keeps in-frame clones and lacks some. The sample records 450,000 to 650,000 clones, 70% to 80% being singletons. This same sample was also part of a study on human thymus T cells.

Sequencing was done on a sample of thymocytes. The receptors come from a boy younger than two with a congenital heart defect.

The CDR3 DNA sequence: TGTGCCAGCAGTAGGACAGGGGGCCCCTACTACGAGCAGTACTTC. It codes for CASSRTGGPYYEQYF. The rearrangement uses TRBV6-5 and TRBJ2-7, with 11 bases aligning to TRBD1. Germline-derived CDR1 and CDR2 are MNHEY and SVGAGI. The ends lost 5 bases at V and 3 bases at J; junction bases unmatched: 6. The CDR3 contains 15 residues.

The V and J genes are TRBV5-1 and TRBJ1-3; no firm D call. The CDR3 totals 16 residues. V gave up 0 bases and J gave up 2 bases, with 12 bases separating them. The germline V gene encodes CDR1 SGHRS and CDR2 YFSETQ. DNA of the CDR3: TGCGCCAGCAGCTTGGCCGAGGGCCCGCCTGGAAACACCATATATTTT. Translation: CASSLAEGPPGNTIYF.

The CDR3 loop reads CAWGMKYGYTF. As DNA, the CDR3 is TGTGCGTGGGGCATGAAGTATGGCTACACCTTC. The chain recombines TRBV7-9 with TRBJ1-2; D possibly corresponds to TRBD1 (5 bases). CDR3 length: 11 residues. The germline CDR1 and CDR2 sequences are SEHNR and FQNEAQ (reference sequence).

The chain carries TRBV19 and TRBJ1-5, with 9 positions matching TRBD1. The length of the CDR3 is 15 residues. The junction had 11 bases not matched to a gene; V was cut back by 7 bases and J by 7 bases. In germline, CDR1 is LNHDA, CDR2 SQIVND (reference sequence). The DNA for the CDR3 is TGTGCCAGTACTCCACAGGGGGCGCTTGGCCAGCCCCAGCATTTT. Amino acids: CASTPQGALGQPQHF.

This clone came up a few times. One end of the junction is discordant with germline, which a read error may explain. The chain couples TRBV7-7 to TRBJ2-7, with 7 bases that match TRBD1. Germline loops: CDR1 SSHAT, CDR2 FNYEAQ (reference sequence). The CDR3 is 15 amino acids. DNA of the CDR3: TGTGCTAGCAGCGCGAAAGGGGGCTTCTCCTACGAGCAGTACTTC. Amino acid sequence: CASSAKGGFSYEQYF.

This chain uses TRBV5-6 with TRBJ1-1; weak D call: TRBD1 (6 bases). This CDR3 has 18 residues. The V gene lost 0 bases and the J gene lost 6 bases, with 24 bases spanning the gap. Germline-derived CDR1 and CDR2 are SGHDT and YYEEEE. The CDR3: CASSLASGRQARGPEAFF. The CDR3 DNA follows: TGTGCCAGCAGCTTGGCCTCGGGTCGACAGGCGAGGGGCCCTGAAGCTTTCTTT. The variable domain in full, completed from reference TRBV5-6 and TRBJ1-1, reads DAGVTQSPTHLIKTRGQQVTLRCSPKSGHDTVSWYQQALGQGPQFIFQYYEEEERQRGNFPDRFSGHQFPNYSSELNVNALLLGDSALYLCASSLASGRQARGPEAFFGQGTRLTVV.

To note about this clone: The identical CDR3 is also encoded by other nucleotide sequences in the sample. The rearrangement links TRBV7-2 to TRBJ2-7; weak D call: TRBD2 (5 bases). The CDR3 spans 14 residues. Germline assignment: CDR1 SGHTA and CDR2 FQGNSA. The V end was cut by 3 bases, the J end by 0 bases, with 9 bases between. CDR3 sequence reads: CASSLGGFSYEQYF. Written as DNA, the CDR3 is TGTGCCAGCAGCTTGGGCGGGTTCTCCTACGAGCAGTACTTC. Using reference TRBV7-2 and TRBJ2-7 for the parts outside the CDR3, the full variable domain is GAGVSQSPSNKVTEKGKDVELRCDPISGHTALYWYRQSLGQGLEFLIYFQGNSAPDKSGLPSDRFSAERTGGSVSTLTIQRTQQEDSAVYLCASSLGGFSYEQYFGPGTRLTVT.

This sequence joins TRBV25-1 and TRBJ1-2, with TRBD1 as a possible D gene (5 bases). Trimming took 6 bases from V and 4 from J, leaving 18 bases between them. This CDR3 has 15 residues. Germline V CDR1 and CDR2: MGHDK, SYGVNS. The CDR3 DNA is TGTGCCAGCAGAGATGAGGGGCGGGGTACCTATGGCTACACCTTC. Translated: CASRDEGRGTYGYTF.

The CDR3 protein is CASSLDPGLAGGPYEQYF. CDR3 coding DNA: TGTGCCAGCAGCTTAGATCCCGGACTAGCGGGAGGGCCCTACGAGCAGTACTTC. The chain has TRBV11-3 and TRBJ2-7; TRBD2 aligns across 15 bases. The length of the CDR3 is 18 residues. V dropped 0 bases and J dropped 2; count of bases not matched to a gene: 5. Germline V gives CDR1 SGHNT, CDR2 YENEEA.

The CDR3 here is CASRPLLPDRGRSNEKLFF. DNA of the CDR3: TGTGCCAGCAGACCGCTCCTCCCTGACAGGGGGCGGTCTAATGAAAAACTGTTTTTT. The J gene is TRBJ1-4, the V gene TRBV28, with 10 bases identical to TRBD1. CDR1 and CDR2 from the germline V gene are MDHEN and SYDVKM. V lost 6 bases, J lost 3 bases, and 16 bases stayed unmatched. This CDR3 has 19 amino acids.

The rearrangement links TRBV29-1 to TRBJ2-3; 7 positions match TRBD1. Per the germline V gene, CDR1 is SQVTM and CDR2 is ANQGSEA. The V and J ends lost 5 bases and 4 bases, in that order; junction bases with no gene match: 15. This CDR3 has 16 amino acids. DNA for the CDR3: TGCAGCGTTCTCCCACCCCCAGGGGGTCTGTCAGATACGCAGTATTTT. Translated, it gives CSVLPPPGGLSDTQYF.